What follows are 27 T cell receptor beta chains derived from one specimen sequenced in a study of blood T cells in healthy people across ages (dated by TCRdb to the mid-2010s). Library preparation was by 5' RACE. Instrument used: Illumina HiSeq 2500. A second PCR of roughly 7 to 12 cycles was run with a J-beta primer mix and a sample-barcoded 5' primer. TCRdb handled the public reads itself, with Q25 trimming in fastp and clone calling in MiXCR, and kept productive beta chains. Each entry is one CDR3 protein sequence, shown with its most common DNA and genes. The sample has approximately 320,000 distinct CDR3 sequences on record, around 27% of them singletons. Of the sample, 29% falls within the top ten clones. The material sequenced was blood. Source of these receptors: a woman aged 70-85 years in good health.

This clonotype has ten or more counts. The CDR3 loop is CASSRGLAGVWEQFF. The CDR3 bases are TGTGCCAGCAGTCGGGGACTAGCGGGAGTGTGGGAGCAGTTCTTC. The chain couples TRBV28 to TRBJ2-1; 14 bases agree with TRBD2. Germline-derived CDR1 and CDR2 are MDHEN and SYDVKM. The CDR3 covers 15 residues. The ends lost 5 bases at V and 10 bases at J; junction bases unmatched: 7.

The chain uses TRBV5-1 and TRBJ1-6, with D perhaps TRBD1 (5 bases). Trimming left V 5 bases short and J 7 bases short, with 16 bases between. The CDR3 extends over 15 amino acids. Germline V gene data show CDR1 as SGHRS and CDR2 as YFSETQ. Here the CDR3 reads CASRPPGLSNSPLHF. In DNA, the CDR3 is TGCGCCAGCAGGCCTCCGGGACTGTCGAATTCACCCCTCCACTTT.

V usage is TRBV28 and J usage is TRBJ1-2; D perhaps matches TRBD1 (5 bases). The V end lost 3 bases, the J end lost 5 bases, and 13 bases lay between the germline ends. This CDR3 is 14 amino acids long. From germline, CDR1 is MDHEN and CDR2 SYDVKM. The CDR3 sequence: CASSLGGMVYGYTF. CDR3 nucleotides: TGTGCCAGCAGTTTGGGGGGGATGGTATATGGCTACACCTTC.

The chain couples TRBV6-2 or TRBV6-3 to TRBJ2-4; TRBD2 agrees at 8 bases. Germline CDR1 MNHEY, CDR2 SVGEGT. Trimming cost V 7 bases and J 2 bases; bases outside gene matches: 7. The CDR3 spans 15 residues. In nucleotides, the CDR3 is TGTGCCAGCAAGTCGGGAGGGCCTTCCAAAAACATTCAGTACTTC. Amino acid sequence: CASKSGGPSKNIQYF.

In this sample, this clonotype turned up many times. This sequence joins TRBV29-1 and TRBJ2-1, with 7 bases fitting TRBD2. There are 11 residues in the CDR3. Trimming removed 6 bases from V and 7 bases from J; junction bases left unmatched: 3. Germline V lookup: CDR1 SQVTM, CDR2 ANQGSEA. CDR3 nucleotide sequence: TGCAGCGTGTTGGGGGGGAATGAGCAGTTCTTC. Its protein product is CSVLGGNEQFF.

The rearrangement uses TRBV20-1 and TRBJ2-3; 7 bases match TRBD2. The CDR3 runs 14 residues. Trimming cost V 3 bases and J 2 bases; bases outside gene matches: 5. CDR1 DFQATT and CDR2 SNEGSKA come from the germline V gene (reference sequence). The CDR3 loop reads CSARTSNYTDTQYF. The CDR3 DNA reads as TGCAGTGCTAGGACTAGCAACTACACAGATACGCAGTATTTT.

V usage is TRBV7-9 and J usage is TRBJ2-5, with 9 bases matching TRBD2. The DNA matches TRBJ2-1 better at its end, which makes the J call doubtful. The CDR3 extends over 16 amino acids. CDR1 SEHNR and CDR2 FQNEAQ come from the germline V gene (reference sequence). CDR3 residues: CASSFKAGGGYNEQFF. The CDR3 nucleotides are TGTGCCAGCAGCTTCAAAGCGGGAGGCGGATACAATGAGCAGTTCTTC.

The chain joins TRBV7-3 to TRBJ1-4; D unresolved. The CDR3 has 13 amino acids. The germline V gene encodes CDR1 SGHTA and CDR2 FQGTGA. Trimming removed 5 bases at V and 7 bases at J, with 11 bases between. The CDR3 sequence: CASSQGPGEKLFF. The DNA of the CDR3 is TGTGCCAGCAGCCAAGGACCGGGTGAAAAACTGTTTTTT.

The table lists this clonotype with a few counts. The chain combines TRBV19 with TRBJ1-2; 7 positions match TRBD1. The CDR3 is 14 amino acids. The V gene end was trimmed by 6 bases and the J gene end by 4 bases; junction bases not matched to a gene: 8. Germline-derived CDR1 and CDR2 are LNHDA and SQIVND (reference sequence). CDR3 sequence (DNA): TGTGCCAGTAGCACCACGACAGGGACCTATGGCTACACCTTC. Amino acid sequence: CASSTTTGTYGYTF. The full variable domain, its missing parts supplied by reference TRBV19 and TRBJ1-2, is DGGITQSPKYLFRKEGQNVTLSCEQNLNHDAMYWYRQDPGQGLRLIYYSQIVNDFQKGDIAEGYSVSREKKESFPLTVTSAQKNPTAFYLCASSTTTGTYGYTFGSGTRLTVV.

The chain couples TRBV18 to TRBJ2-3; the match to TRBD1 covers 7 bases. CDR3 length: 14 residues. Germline CDR1 and CDR2: KGHSH and LQKENI. Trimming at V came to 3 bases and at J to 5 bases, leaving 5 bases not matched to a gene. The CDR3 DNA follows: TGTGCCAGCTCACCCGTGACAGGGAAAGATACGCAGTATTTT. Its protein is CASSPVTGKDTQYF.

This clonotype was found once. The chain uses TRBV6-6 and TRBJ1-2, with D unclear. This CDR3 spans 12 amino acids. CDR1 and CDR2 (germline): MNHNY, SVGAGI (reference sequence). V was shortened by 6 bases and J by 7 bases, with 12 bases between the two germline ends. This chain's CDR3 is CASRVDSGGYTF. The CDR3 coding sequence is TGTGCCAGCAGGGTGGATTCGGGTGGCTACACCTTC.

This chain uses TRBV28 with TRBJ1-2, with D unclear. This CDR3 comprises 14 residues. The germline V and J ends were trimmed by 1 base and 7 bases, with 13 bases remaining between them. Looked up from germline, CDR1 is MDHEN and CDR2 is SYDVKM. For the CDR3, the DNA is TGTGCCAGCAGTTTATACCGGCCCATCGCTGGCTACACCTTC. This gives the protein CASSLYRPIAGYTF.

A few counts support this clonotype. CDR3 coding DNA: TGTGCCAGCAGCCAAAGGAATTCACAGGGTCGAGAGACCCAGTACTTC. Translation: CASSQRNSQGRETQYF. The genes are TRBV14 and TRBJ2-1; tentatively, D is TRBD1 (6 bases). The J call may be incorrect, as the DNA end agrees better with TRBJ2-5. Per germline, CDR1 SGHDN and CDR2 FVKESK. The length of the CDR3 is 16 residues.

This rearrangement joins TRBV28 to TRBJ1-2; no clear D. Germline assignment: CDR1 MDHEN and CDR2 SYDVKM. Trimming left V 3 bases short and J 4 bases short, with 6 bases between. The CDR3 runs to 12 residues. Written as DNA, the CDR3 is TGTGCCAGCAGTTTGCGAAGCTATGGCTACACCTTC. Translation gives CASSLRSYGYTF.

The J gene is TRBJ2-1, the V gene TRBV18, with D perhaps TRBD1 (6 bases). The J call is in doubt because the DNA end fits TRBJ2-7 better. CDR3 length: 13 residues. In germline, CDR1 is KGHSH, CDR2 LQKENI. The CDR3 loop reads CASSPFKGGEQYF. The DNA for the CDR3 is TGTGCCAGCTCACCATTTAAAGGGGGCGAGCAGTACTTC.

The chain couples TRBV2 to TRBJ2-3; 7 nucleotides match TRBD2. CDR1 and CDR2 (germline): SNHLY, FYNNEI. This CDR3 has 16 amino acids. J gave up 3 bases and V 4 bases, and 10 bases lay outside the gene matches. The CDR3 region has the DNA TGTGCCAGCAGTGCGGCGGCGGGAGTCCCGACAGATACGCAGTATTTT. Translation gives CASSAAAGVPTDTQYF.

This chain links TRBV7-2 with TRBJ1-1; D is unresolved. Looked up from germline, CDR1 is SGHTA and CDR2 is FQGNSA. V lost 7 bases and J lost 2, with 11 bases in between. The CDR3 is made up of 13 amino acids. The CDR3: CASIGQPNTEAFF. The CDR3 DNA is TGTGCCAGCATAGGTCAACCTAACACTGAAGCTTTCTTT.

This clonotype occurred a few times. The chain is built from TRBV28 and TRBJ2-5; D gene ambiguous. The V end was cut by 3 bases, the J end by 3 bases, with 11 bases between. This CDR3 contains 14 residues. From germline, CDR1 is MDHEN and CDR2 SYDVKM. CDR3 bases: TGTGCCAGCAGTTTTACGGCTTCTGAAGAGACCCAGTACTTC. It codes for CASSFTASEETQYF.

The rearrangement links TRBV5-1 to TRBJ2-6; 8 nucleotides line up with TRBD1. The CDR3 spans 17 residues. Trimming cost V 4 bases and J 4 bases; bases outside gene matches: 10. Per the germline V gene, CDR1 is SGHRS and CDR2 is YFSETQ. CDR3 coding DNA: TGCGCCAGCAGCAAGTACTTGACAGGGGACGGGGCCAACGTCCTGACTTTC. Its protein product is CASSKYLTGDGANVLTF.

A few counts support this clonotype. This sequence joins TRBV29-1 and TRBJ2-5, with TRBD2 matching over 11 bases. Matching the DNA end better, TRBJ2-1 makes the J call doubtful. Looked up from germline, CDR1 is SQVTM and CDR2 is ANQGSEA. The CDR3 runs 16 residues. The CDR3 DNA reads as TGCAGCGTTGTTAGCGGGAGGGCCCAAGTTATAGATGAGCAGTTCTTC. Protein: CSVVSGRAQVIDEQFF.

This clonotype was observed a handful of times. J is TRBJ2-1 and V is TRBV29-1; D gene unclear. The CDR3 runs 15 residues. Trimming took 4 bases from V and 3 from J, leaving 16 bases between them. The germline gives CDR1 SQVTM, CDR2 ANQGSEA. The CDR3 loop reads CSVGRKITGYNEQFF. CDR3 sequence (DNA): TGCAGCGTTGGCCGGAAAATTACGGGCTACAATGAGCAGTTCTTC.

This clonotype was seen only a few times. V and J are TRBV29-1 and TRBJ2-5, with 9 bases aligning to TRBD2. The germline gives CDR1 SQVTM, CDR2 ANQGSEA. The J segment lost 5 bases and the V segment lost 0 bases, leaving 7 bases of the junction unmatched. The CDR3 consists of 15 residues. The CDR3 sequence is CSVEDGGRGSETQYF. CDR3 bases: TGCAGCGTTGAAGACGGCGGGAGGGGGAGTGAGACCCAGTACTTC.

This clonotype occurred many times. V usage is TRBV7-2 and J usage is TRBJ1-5; maybe TRBD1 (6 bases). This CDR3 is 15 amino acids long. The germline V and J ends were trimmed by 3 bases and 1 base, with 10 bases remaining between them. The germline V gene has CDR1 SGHTA and CDR2 FQGNSA. The CDR3 DNA is TGTGCCAGCAGCTTGGACAGAATGAGCAATCAGCCCCAGCATTTT. Protein: CASSLDRMSNQPQHF.

Turning to this clonotype: A much larger clone sits a single nucleotide away, making a read error possible. The genes are TRBV4-1 and TRBJ2-5; no reliable D call. This CDR3 is 12 amino acids long. Germline V lookup: CDR1 MGHRA, CDR2 YSYEKL. The CDR3 coding sequence is TGCGCCGGCAGCCAAGATTTAGAGACCCAGTACTTC. Its translation is CAGSQDLETQYF.

The V gene is TRBV6-1, the J gene TRBJ2-1; the match to TRBD2 covers 8 bases. The CDR3 runs 16 residues. In germline, CDR1 is MNHNS, CDR2 SASEGT. J gave up 1 base and V 1 base, and 3 bases lay outside the gene matches. The CDR3 sequence: CASSEVVAGSYNEQFF. The CDR3 nucleotides are TGTGCCAGCAGTGAAGTTGTAGCGGGGTCCTACAATGAGCAGTTCTTC.

The chain couples TRBV20-1 to TRBJ2-5; D ambiguous. Germline assignment: CDR1 DFQATT and CDR2 SNEGSKA (reference sequence). CDR3 length: 13 residues. The V end lost 0 bases, the J end lost 4 bases, and 9 bases lay between the germline ends. The chain's CDR3 is CSARDLVRETQYF. CDR3 coding DNA: TGCAGTGCTAGAGATCTAGTGCGAGAGACCCAGTACTTC.

In this sample, this clonotype turned up many times. The chain has TRBV6-5 and TRBJ1-5; tentative D call: TRBD1 (6 bases). Trimming pared 7 bases from V and 3 bases from J, leaving 13 bases between. The germline CDR1 and CDR2 sequences are MNHEY and SVGAGI. CDR3 length equals 14 residues. The CDR3 is CASKGGLDNQPQHF. Here the CDR3 DNA reads TGTGCCAGCAAGGGGGGGCTAGACAATCAGCCCCAGCATTTT.